Here is one T cell receptor beta chain with its context. The data belong to a study of blood T cell repertoires in COVID-19. Overall study context: Acute-phase and convalescent COVID-19 samples originated in the United States, Italy and Spain.

In the authors' workflow: Amplified reference gene primers provided the basis for estimating nucleated cell counts. Measured with immunoSEQ multiplex PCR; TCRdb has only the in-frame clones, and not every one. V, J and clone size are taken as reported in that table, and D and trimming were inferred from the DNA itself. The sample has fewer than 350,000 clones, approximately 91% seen once; the top ten hold 2.3%. CDR3 size: 14 residues. V was pared by 0 bases and J by 7 bases, with 7 bases between. Germline CDR1 MNHEY, CDR2 SVGAGI. Participants were aged roughly 18 to 90 years from around 26 US areas. This clonotype was obtained from a woman aged 40 to 50 with acute COVID-19. Sequencing was performed on PBMCs or T cells enriched from blood (not recorded which). The V and J genes are TRBV6-5 and TRBJ1-6; D might be TRBD1 (5 bases). This CDR3 reads CASSYSAGNSPLHF. The CDR3 coding sequence is TGTGCCAGCAGTTACTCGGCAGGGAATTCACCCCTCCACTTT.